Here is one TCR beta chain with its context. Its cognate antigen is unknown. Some clones are missing from TCRdb's copy, which holds only in-frame ones; the method was immunoSEQ multiplex PCR. Of 200,000 to 250,000 clones detected, approximately 70% appear once; the ten largest clones hold 5.9%. The sample is drawn from a study of cytotoxic CD8 clonotypes in ibrutinib-treated CLL. In the study overall: Patient counts were about a dozen relapsed/refractory, some 14 treatment-naive and 17 to 18 IGHV unmutated. With a range of 6 to 36, the median treatment time before response samples were taken was eleven to twelve months.

The CDR3 extends over 16 amino acids. Germline CDR1 and CDR2: SQVTM and ANQGSEA. V lost 0 bases, J lost 4 bases, and 10 bases stayed unmatched. Study conclusions and caveats: Clonality showed a rise at ibrutinib response that reversed toward baseline at progression.

This TCR was sampled from a human donor with chronic lymphocytic leukemia. The rearrangement joins TRBV29-1 to TRBJ2-7; 9 bases fit TRBD1. Sample: PBMCs, taken after 12 months of ibrutinib treatment. The CDR3 protein is CSVEDSGTGNSYEQYF. CDR3 DNA: TGCAGCGTTGAAGATTCAGGGACAGGGAATTCTTACGAGCAGTACTTC.